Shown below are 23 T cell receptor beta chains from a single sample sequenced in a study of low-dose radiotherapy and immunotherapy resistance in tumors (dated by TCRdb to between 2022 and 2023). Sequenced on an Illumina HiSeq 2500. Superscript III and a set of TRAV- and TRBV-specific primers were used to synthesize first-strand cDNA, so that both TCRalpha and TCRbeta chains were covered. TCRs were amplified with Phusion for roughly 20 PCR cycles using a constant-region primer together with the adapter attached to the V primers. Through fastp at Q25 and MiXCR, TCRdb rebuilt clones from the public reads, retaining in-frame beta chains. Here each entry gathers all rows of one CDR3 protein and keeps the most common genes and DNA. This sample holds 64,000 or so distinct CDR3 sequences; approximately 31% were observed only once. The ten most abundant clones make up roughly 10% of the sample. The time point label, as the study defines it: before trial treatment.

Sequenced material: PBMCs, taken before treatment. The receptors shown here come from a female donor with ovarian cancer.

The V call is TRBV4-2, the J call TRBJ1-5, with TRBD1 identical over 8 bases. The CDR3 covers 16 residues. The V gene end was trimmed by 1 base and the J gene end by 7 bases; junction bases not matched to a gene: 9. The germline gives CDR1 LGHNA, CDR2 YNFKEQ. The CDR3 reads CASSQVQGQAGQPQHF. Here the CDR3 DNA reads TGTGCCAGCAGCCAAGTGCAGGGACAGGCGGGACAGCCCCAGCATTTT.

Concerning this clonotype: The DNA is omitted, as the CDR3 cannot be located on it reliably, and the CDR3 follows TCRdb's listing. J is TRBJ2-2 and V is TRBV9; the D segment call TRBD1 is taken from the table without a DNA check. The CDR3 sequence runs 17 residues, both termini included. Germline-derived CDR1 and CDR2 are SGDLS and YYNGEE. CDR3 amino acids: CASSPPVVARVGELFFF.

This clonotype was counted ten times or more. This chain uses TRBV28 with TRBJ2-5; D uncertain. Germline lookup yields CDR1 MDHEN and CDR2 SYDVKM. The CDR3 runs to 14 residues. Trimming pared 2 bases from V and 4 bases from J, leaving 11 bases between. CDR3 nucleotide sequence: TGTGCCAGCAGTTTACCGGCTGGAAGAGAGACCCAGTACTTC. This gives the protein CASSLPAGRETQYF.

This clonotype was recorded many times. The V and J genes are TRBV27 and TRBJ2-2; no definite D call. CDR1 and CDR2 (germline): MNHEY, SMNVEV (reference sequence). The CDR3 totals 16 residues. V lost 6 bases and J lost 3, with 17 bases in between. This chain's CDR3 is CASRINRDGHTGELFF. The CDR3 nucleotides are TGTGCCAGCAGGATAAACAGAGACGGGCACACCGGGGAGCTGTTTTTT.

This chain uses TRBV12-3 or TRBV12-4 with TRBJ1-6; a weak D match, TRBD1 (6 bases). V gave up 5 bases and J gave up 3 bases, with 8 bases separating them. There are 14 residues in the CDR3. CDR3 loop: CASSTGNYNSPLHF. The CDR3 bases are TGTGCCAGCAGTACAGGGAACTATAATTCACCCCTCCACTTT.

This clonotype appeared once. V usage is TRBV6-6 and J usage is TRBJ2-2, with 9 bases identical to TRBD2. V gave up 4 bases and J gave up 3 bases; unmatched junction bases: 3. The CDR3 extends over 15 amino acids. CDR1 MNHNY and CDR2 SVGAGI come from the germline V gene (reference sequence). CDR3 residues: CASSLTSGYTGELFF. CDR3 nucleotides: TGTGCCAGCAGTTTAACTAGCGGGTACACCGGGGAGCTGTTTTTT.

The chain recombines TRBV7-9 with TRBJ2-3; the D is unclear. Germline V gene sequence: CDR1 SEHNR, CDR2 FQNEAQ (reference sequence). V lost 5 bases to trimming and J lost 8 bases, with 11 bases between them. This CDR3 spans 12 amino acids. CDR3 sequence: CASSPRRATQYF. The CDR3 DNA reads TGTGCCAGCAGCCCCCGAAGGGCTACGCAGTATTTT.

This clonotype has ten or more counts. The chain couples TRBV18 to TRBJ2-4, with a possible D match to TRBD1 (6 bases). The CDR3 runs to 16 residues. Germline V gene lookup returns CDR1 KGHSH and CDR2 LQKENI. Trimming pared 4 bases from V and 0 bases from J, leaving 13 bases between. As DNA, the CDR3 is TGTGCCAGCTCACACGGACAGACCCTAGCCAAAAACATTCAGTACTTC. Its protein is CASSHGQTLAKNIQYF.

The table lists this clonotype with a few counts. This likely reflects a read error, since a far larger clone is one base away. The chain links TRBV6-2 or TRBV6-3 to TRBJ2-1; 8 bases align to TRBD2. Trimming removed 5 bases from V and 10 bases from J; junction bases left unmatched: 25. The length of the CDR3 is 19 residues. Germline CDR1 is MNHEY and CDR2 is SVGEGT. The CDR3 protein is CASSPRRGAGERASYEQFF. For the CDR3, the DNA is TGTGCCAGCAGTCCCCGGAGGGGAGCGGGAGAGAGGGCCTCCTACGAGCAGTTCTTC.

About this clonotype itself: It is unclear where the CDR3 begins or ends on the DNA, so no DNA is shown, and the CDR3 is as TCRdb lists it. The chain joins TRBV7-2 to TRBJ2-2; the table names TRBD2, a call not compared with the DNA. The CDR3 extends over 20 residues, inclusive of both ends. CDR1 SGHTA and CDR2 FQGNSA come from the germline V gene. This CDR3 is CASSLGISSGRSRTGELFFF.

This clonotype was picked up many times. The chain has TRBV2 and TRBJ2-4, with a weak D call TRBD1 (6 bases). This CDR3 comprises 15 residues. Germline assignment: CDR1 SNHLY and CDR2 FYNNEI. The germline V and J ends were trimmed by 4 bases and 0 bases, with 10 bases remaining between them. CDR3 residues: CASSAGALAKNIQYF. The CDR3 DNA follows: TGTGCCAGCAGTGCAGGGGCCTTAGCCAAAAACATTCAGTACTTC.

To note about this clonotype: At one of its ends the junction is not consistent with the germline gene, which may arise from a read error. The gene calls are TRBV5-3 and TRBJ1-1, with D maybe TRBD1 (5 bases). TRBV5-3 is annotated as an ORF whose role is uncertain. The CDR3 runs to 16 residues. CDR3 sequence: CASSLENRDPNTEAFF. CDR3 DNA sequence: TGTGCCAGCAGCTTGGAGAACCGGGACCCCAACACTGAAGCTTTCTTT.

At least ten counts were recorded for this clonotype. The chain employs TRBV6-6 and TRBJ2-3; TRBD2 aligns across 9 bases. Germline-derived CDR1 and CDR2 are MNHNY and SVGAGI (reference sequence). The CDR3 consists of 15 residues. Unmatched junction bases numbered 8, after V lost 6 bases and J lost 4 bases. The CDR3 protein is CASSAFSGRPDTQYF. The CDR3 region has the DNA TGTGCCAGCAGCGCCTTTAGCGGGAGACCAGATACGCAGTATTTT.

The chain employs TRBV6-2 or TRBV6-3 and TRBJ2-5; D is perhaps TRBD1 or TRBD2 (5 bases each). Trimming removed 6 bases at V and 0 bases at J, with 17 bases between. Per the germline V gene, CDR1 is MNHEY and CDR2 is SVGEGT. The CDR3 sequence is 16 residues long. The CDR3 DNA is TGTGCCAGCAGACCCAGGGACGGTTCGTACCAAGAGACCCAGTACTTC. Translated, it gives CASRPRDGSYQETQYF.

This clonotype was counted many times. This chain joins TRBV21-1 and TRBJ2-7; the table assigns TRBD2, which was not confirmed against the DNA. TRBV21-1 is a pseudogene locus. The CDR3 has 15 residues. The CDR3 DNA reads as TGTGCCAGCAGCAAAGCGGGGTGGCAGGGCCACGAGCAGTACTTC. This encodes CASSKAGWQGHEQYF.

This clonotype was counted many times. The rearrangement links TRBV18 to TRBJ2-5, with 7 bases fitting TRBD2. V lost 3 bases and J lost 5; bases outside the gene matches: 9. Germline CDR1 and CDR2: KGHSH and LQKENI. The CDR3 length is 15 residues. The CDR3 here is CASSPRGGMTETQYF. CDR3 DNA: TGTGCCAGCTCACCTCGGGGAGGGATGACGGAGACCCAGTACTTC.

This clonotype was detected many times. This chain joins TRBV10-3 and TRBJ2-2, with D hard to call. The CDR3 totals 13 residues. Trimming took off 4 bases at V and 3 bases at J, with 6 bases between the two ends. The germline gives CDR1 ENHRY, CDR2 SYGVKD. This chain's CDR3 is CAISAIDTGELFF. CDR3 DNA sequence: TGTGCCATCAGTGCAATAGACACCGGGGAGCTGTTTTTT.

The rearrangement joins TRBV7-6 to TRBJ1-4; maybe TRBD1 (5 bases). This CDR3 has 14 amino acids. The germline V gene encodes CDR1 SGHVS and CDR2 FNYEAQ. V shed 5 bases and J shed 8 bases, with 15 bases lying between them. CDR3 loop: CASSASGGNEKLFF. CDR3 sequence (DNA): TGTGCCAGCAGCGCCTCGGGGGGAAACGAAAAACTGTTTTTT.

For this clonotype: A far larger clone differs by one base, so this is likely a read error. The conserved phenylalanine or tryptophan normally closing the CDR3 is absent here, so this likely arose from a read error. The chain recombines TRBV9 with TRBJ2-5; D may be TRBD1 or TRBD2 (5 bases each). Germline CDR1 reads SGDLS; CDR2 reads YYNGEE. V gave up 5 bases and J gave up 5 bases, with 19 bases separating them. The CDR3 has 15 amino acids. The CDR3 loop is CASSFPQGGGETQYY. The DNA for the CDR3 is TGTGCCAGCAGTTTTCCCCAGGGTGGCGGGGAGACCCAGTACTAC.

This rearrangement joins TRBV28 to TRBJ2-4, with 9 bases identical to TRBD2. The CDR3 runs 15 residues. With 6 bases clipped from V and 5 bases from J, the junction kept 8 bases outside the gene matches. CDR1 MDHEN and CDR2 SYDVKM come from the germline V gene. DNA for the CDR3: TGTGCCAGCAGCCTTAGCGGGAGTGGGGAAAACATTCAGTACTTC. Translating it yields CASSLSGSGENIQYF.

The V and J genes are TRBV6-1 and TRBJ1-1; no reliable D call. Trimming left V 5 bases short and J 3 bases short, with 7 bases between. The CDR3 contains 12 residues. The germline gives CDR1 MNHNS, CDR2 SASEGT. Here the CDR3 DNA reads TGTGCCAGCAGTTACGGGGACACTGAAGCTTTCTTT. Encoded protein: CASSYGDTEAFF.

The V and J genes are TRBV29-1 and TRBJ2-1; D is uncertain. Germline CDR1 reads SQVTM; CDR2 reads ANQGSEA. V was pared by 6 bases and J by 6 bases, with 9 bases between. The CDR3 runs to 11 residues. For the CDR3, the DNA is TGCAGCGTCCTGACCGGCAATGAGCAGTTCTTC. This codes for CSVLTGNEQFF.

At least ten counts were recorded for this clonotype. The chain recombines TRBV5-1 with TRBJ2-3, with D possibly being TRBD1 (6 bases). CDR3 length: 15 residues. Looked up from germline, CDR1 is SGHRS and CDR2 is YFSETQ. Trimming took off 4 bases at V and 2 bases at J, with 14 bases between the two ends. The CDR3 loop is CASSTGGGPTDTQYF. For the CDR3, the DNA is TGCGCCAGCAGCACTGGTGGGGGCCCCACAGATACGCAGTATTTT.